The 8 T cell receptor beta chains given below trace back to one sample, sequenced in a study of control samples from healthy donors and cancer patients. TCRdb's table, derived via immunoSEQ multiplex PCR, lists solely in-frame clones and lacks some. The repertoire holds more than 150,000 clones, with around 93% as singletons. The material sequenced was blood. Source of these receptors: a young man in good health.

The V and J genes are TRBV28 and TRBJ1-6, with D tentatively TRBD1 (5 bases). V was pared by 2 bases and J by 3 bases, with 8 bases between. The CDR3 has 15 residues. CDR1 is MDHEN and CDR2 is SYDVKM in the germline V gene. The CDR3 sequence: CASSLTGIYNSPLHF. The CDR3 DNA is TGTGCCAGCAGTTTAACAGGAATCTATAATTCACCCCTCCACTTT.

The chain couples TRBV24-1 to TRBJ2-1; 8 nucleotides line up with TRBD1. The germline V gene encodes CDR1 KGHDR and CDR2 SFDVKD. The CDR3 contains 17 residues. V shed 3 bases and J 4 bases; nucleotides not matched to a gene: 10. CDR3 bases: TGTGCCACCAGTGATGTCTCAGGACAGGGTAATTACAATGAGCAGTTCTTC. Translating gives CATSDVSGQGNYNEQFF.

J is TRBJ2-6 and V is TRBV5-1; D remains ambiguous. Trimming removed 3 bases from V and 1 base from J, with 5 bases in between. This CDR3 is 14 amino acids long. Germline-derived CDR1 and CDR2 are SGHRS and YFSETQ. The CDR3 nucleotides read TGCGCCAGCAGCTCGGATTCTGGGGCCAACGTCCTGACTTTC. Translated: CASSSDSGANVLTF.

This clone showed up just a few times. The chain employs TRBV27 and TRBJ2-2; D call uncertain. CDR1 and CDR2 (germline): MNHEY, SMNVEV (reference sequence). CDR3 length: 14 residues. Trimming took 10 bases from V and 1 from J, leaving 13 bases between them. For the CDR3, the DNA is TGTGCCACCTCTGTAACGGTGAACACCGGGGAGCTGTTTTTT. Its translation: CATSVTVNTGELFF.

The J gene is TRBJ2-4, the V gene TRBV5-1; either TRBD1 or TRBD2 may fit D (6 bases each). Germline V gene data show CDR1 as SGHRS and CDR2 as YFSETQ. This CDR3 has 12 amino acids. Deletions cut 10 bases from V and 8 bases from J, with 16 bases between. Here the CDR3 DNA reads TGCGCCTGGCCCCGGAGGGGGGACATTCAGTACTTC. It codes for CAWPRRGDIQYF.

This clone was picked up many times. The CDR3 spells CASSLVQGAGTEAFF. CDR3 nucleotide sequence: TGTGCCAGCAGCTTAGTTCAGGGGGCAGGCACTGAAGCTTTCTTT. This chain uses TRBV7-2 with TRBJ1-1, with TRBD1 matching 8 bases. Germline CDR1 reads SGHTA; CDR2 reads FQGNSA. This CDR3 has 15 residues. With 1 base clipped from V and 4 bases from J, the junction kept 5 bases outside the gene matches.

The genes are TRBV5-1 and TRBJ1-1; 8 nucleotides line up with TRBD1. Germline V gene lookup returns CDR1 SGHRS and CDR2 YFSETQ. This CDR3 region has 15 residues. V shed 3 bases, J shed 7 bases, and the junction held 11 bases outside the gene matches. The CDR3 DNA is TGCGCCAGCAGCTCGGTAGGACAGGGAAGAGGTGAAGCTTTCTTT. Its protein product is CASSSVGQGRGEAFF.

This chain links TRBV19 with TRBJ2-6; D tentatively reads TRBD1 or TRBD2 (5 bases each). The germline V gene has CDR1 LNHDA and CDR2 SQIVND (reference sequence). The CDR3 spans 16 residues. Between the trimmed V and J ends, which lost 3 bases and 0 bases, there was a span of 9 bases. CDR3 region: CASSMRGDSGANVLTF. The CDR3 nucleotides are TGTGCCAGTAGTATGCGAGGGGACTCTGGGGCCAACGTCCTGACTTTC.